Listed here are 13 T cell receptor beta chains from one sample, sequenced in a study of cytotoxic CD8 clonotypes in ibrutinib-treated CLL. Using immunoSEQ multiplex PCR, the repertoire was profiled, and TCRdb retains in-frame clones only, with some absent. The table has approximately 170,000 clones, 70% to 90% seen once. This sample comprised PBMCs, obtained at disease progression, from a patient treated with ibrutinib. These receptors originate from a human donor with chronic lymphocytic leukemia.

The chain carries TRBV27 and TRBJ2-1, with no clear D. This CDR3 region has 18 residues. V shed 2 bases and J shed 4 bases, with 21 bases lying between them. Germline CDR1 reads MNHEY; CDR2 reads SMNVEV (reference sequence). The CDR3 is CASSLTLGGHLLYNEQFF. The CDR3 nucleotides read TGTGCCAGCAGTTTAACCCTTGGCGGTCACCTCCTATACAATGAGCAGTTCTTC.

The rearrangement links TRBV4-2 to TRBJ2-7; D gene ambiguous. Germline CDR1 is LGHNA and CDR2 is YNFKEQ. The V gene lost 1 base and the J gene lost 2 bases, with 9 bases spanning the gap. This CDR3 is 14 amino acids long. DNA for the CDR3: TGTGCCAGCAGCCAAGGGTCCACGGCCTACGAGCAGTACTTC. It codes for CASSQGSTAYEQYF.

The count of this clone is one. The chain recombines TRBV11-2 with TRBJ2-5, with D perhaps TRBD1 or TRBD2 (6 bases each). CDR1 is SGHAT, CDR2 FQNNGV, per germline. Between the trimmed V and J ends, which lost 1 base and 6 bases, there was a span of 21 bases. The CDR3 consists of 17 residues. As DNA, the CDR3 is TGTGCCAGCAGCTTAGTGGGTGACTGGGGGGCCGGACAGACCCAGTACTTC. It translates to CASSLVGDWGAGQTQYF. The variable domain in full, with the rest retrieved from reference TRBV11-2 and TRBJ2-5, is EAGVAQSPRYKIIEKRQSVAFWCNPISGHATLYWYQQILGQGPKLLIQFQNNGVVDDSQLPKDRFSAERLKGVDSTLKIQPAKLEDSAVYLCASSLVGDWGAGQTQYFGPGTRLLVL.

The gene calls are TRBV21-1 and TRBJ2-1; the table's D call, TRBD2, was not checked against the DNA. TRBV21-1 is a pseudogene segment. The CDR3 covers 14 residues. The CDR3 bases are TGTGCCAGCAGCAAATATGCGCGAAACAATGAGCAGTTCTTC. As protein: CASSKYARNNEQFF.

The CDR3 region has the DNA TGTGCCAGCAGTTTTATAGCGGGTTGGGTGCGTGAGACCCAGTACTTC. Amino acids: CASSFIAGWVRETQYF. The chain carries TRBV28 and TRBJ2-5, with 7 positions matching TRBD2. The V segment lost 3 bases and the J segment 5 bases; nucleotides outside the gene matches: 12. CDR3 length equals 16 residues. Germline-derived CDR1 and CDR2 are MDHEN and SYDVKM.

In nucleotides, the CDR3 is TGTGCCAGCAGTTTCGACCGGGACAGGGTTACTGAAGCTTTCTTT. It translates to CASSFDRDRVTEAFF. This chain joins TRBV28 and TRBJ1-1; 9 nucleotides agree with TRBD1. The CDR3 spans 15 residues. Germline lookup yields CDR1 MDHEN and CDR2 SYDVKM. V dropped 3 bases and J dropped 5; count of bases not matched to a gene: 7.

The chain carries TRBV5-6 and TRBJ1-3, with 8 nucleotides matching TRBD1. Germline V gene lookup returns CDR1 SGHDT and CDR2 YYEEEE. The CDR3 has 14 residues. The V and J ends lost 7 bases and 8 bases, in that order; junction bases with no gene match: 11. The CDR3, as DNA: TGTGCCAGCCACGGACAGGGAAGGGGCTACACCATATATTTT. Amino acids: CASHGQGRGYTIYF.

The chain couples TRBV11-3 to TRBJ2-1; TRBD2 agrees at 7 bases. V was pared by 3 bases and J by 9 bases, with 8 bases of the junction left unmatched. CDR3 size: 14 residues. CDR1 is SGHNT and CDR2 is YENEEA in the germline V gene. CDR3 amino acids: CASSLGAGRSEQFF. CDR3 DNA sequence: TGTGCCAGCAGCTTGGGAGCGGGGAGGAGTGAGCAGTTCTTC.

This chain uses TRBV7-9 with TRBJ2-1, with TRBD2 matching 7 bases. J lost 2 bases, V lost 4 bases, and 8 bases had no gene match. The V gene's germline CDR1 is SEHNR and CDR2 FQNEAQ (reference sequence). The length of the CDR3 is 16 residues. The DNA for the CDR3 is TGTGCCAGCAGCTCCTTCCGTGGGAGGGCCTACAATGAGCAGTTCTTC. The encoded protein is CASSSFRGRAYNEQFF.

The chain's CDR3 is CASSLTSGTYEQYF. CDR3 DNA: TGTGCCAGCAGTCTAACTAGCGGCACCTACGAGCAGTACTTC. The chain is built from TRBV7-8 and TRBJ2-7; TRBD2 matches 8 bases. CDR3 length: 14 amino acids. Trimming cost V 6 bases and J 2 bases; bases outside gene matches: 6. From germline, CDR1 is SGHVS and CDR2 FQNEAQ.

The V call is TRBV19, the J call TRBJ1-5, with D perhaps TRBD1 (5 bases). In germline, CDR1 is LNHDA, CDR2 SQIVND (reference sequence). Trimming cost V 5 bases and J 4 bases, with 9 bases left between them. The CDR3 loop spans 13 amino acids. CDR3 amino acids: CASSQGLNQPQHF. The CDR3 DNA is TGTGCCAGTAGTCAGGGTTTGAATCAGCCCCAGCATTTT.

J is TRBJ1-5 and V is TRBV6-1; tentative D call: TRBD1 (6 bases). The V and J ends lost 6 bases and 0 bases respectively, with 12 bases between them. The CDR3 runs 15 residues. Germline lookup yields CDR1 MNHNS and CDR2 SASEGT. CDR3 coding DNA: TGTGCCAGCAGCATGGACAGCTTTAGCAATCAGCCCCAGCATTTT. Amino acid sequence: CASSMDSFSNQPQHF.

The chain joins TRBV2 to TRBJ2-1; D is unresolved. The V and J ends lost 4 bases and 3 bases respectively, with 10 bases between them. CDR3 length: 14 amino acids. The germline V gene has CDR1 SNHLY and CDR2 FYNNEI. The CDR3 spells CASSVVLDYNEQFF. The CDR3 coding sequence is TGTGCCAGCAGTGTAGTACTGGACTACAATGAGCAGTTCTTC.